These T cell receptor beta chains were read from a single sample in a study of PD-L1 blockade in urothelial cancer. Clones were read by immunoSEQ multiplex PCR, and TCRdb kept only the in-frame ones, dropping some. The sample records around 120,000 clones, approximately 85% being singletons. Here the sequenced sample was PBMCs, taken around atezolizumab (anti-PD-L1) treatment. These receptor sequences come from a man over 45 with urothelial cancer. The CDR3 runs from the conserved cysteine through the conserved F or W. A D gene is named only where the DNA matches it firmly. Size values are once, few and many counts, or a class for expanded clones, and some rows have none.

clone_size	d_call	v_call	j_call	cdr3_aa	cdr3_nt
-	TRBD2	TRBV11-3	TRBJ2-5	CASSLYGGETQYF	TGTGCCAGCAGCTTATACGGGGGGGAGACCCAGTACTTC
-	TRBD2	TRBV19	TRBJ2-1	CASSRTSGSRGYEQFF	TGTGCCAGTAGTAGAACTAGCGGGAGTCGAGGATATGAGCAGTTCTTC
-	TRBD2	TRBV10-3	TRBJ2-2	CAISESVAGGNTGELFF	TGTGCCATCAGTGAGTCGGTTGCGGGAGGGAACACCGGGGAGCTGTTTTTT
once	-	TRBV19	TRBJ1-2	CASSPGGGGNNYGYTF	TGTGCCAGTAGCCCTGGGGGAGGCGGAAATAACTATGGCTACACCTTC
-	TRBD1	TRBV2	TRBJ1-2	CASTLDGTGNYGYTF	TGTGCCAGCACGCTGGACGGGACAGGGAACTATGGCTACACCTTC
-	-	TRBV9	TRBJ2-7	CASSPADSAYEQYF	TGTGCCAGCAGCCCAGCCGACAGCGCGTACGAGCAGTACTTC
-	TRBD1	TRBV7-2	TRBJ1-2	CASSADRGGYTF	TGTGCCAGCAGCGCTGACAGGGGCGGCTACACCTTC
-	-	TRBV27	TRBJ1-6	CATARQDFSPLHF	TGTGCCACCGCGCGGCAGGACTTTTCACCCCTCCACTTT
-	TRBD1	TRBV5-1	TRBJ2-6	CASSLGQGRPISGANVLTF	TGCGCCAGCAGCTTGGGACAGGGACGCCCGATCTCTGGGGCCAACGTCCTGACTTTC
-	-	TRBV4-2	TRBJ2-1	CASSQEIGRYNEQFF	TGTGCCAGCAGCCAAGAGATCGGTCGATACAATGAGCAGTTCTTC
-	-	TRBV6-6	TRBJ2-1	CASSYYAGGSYNEQFF	TGTGCCAGCAGTTACTATGCAGGAGGCTCCTACAATGAGCAGTTCTTC
-	TRBD1	TRBV6-5	TRBJ2-5	CASSSRQGEETQYF	TGTGCCAGCAGTTCTCGACAGGGCGAGGAGACCCAGTACTTC
-	TRBD1	TRBV5-1	TRBJ2-7	CASSAGTGRSYEQYF	TGCGCCAGCAGCGCTGGGACAGGGCGCTCCTACGAGCAGTACTTC
-	-	TRBV5-4	TRBJ2-3	CASSLRTGGTDTQYF	TGTGCCAGCAGCTTGCGGACAGGAGGGACAGATACGCAGTATTTT
-	-	TRBV7-7	TRBJ2-1	CASSPRRGGEEFF	TGTGCTAGCAGCCCCCGGCGAGGAGGGGAAGAATTCTTC
-	TRBD2	TRBV19	TRBJ2-7	CASSIGRTSGRSEQYF	TGTGCCAGTAGTATAGGACGGACTAGCGGGAGATCCGAGCAGTACTTC
-	-	TRBV27	TRBJ2-7	CASSIPNSYEQYF	TGTGCCAGCAGTATCCCAAACTCCTACGAGCAGTACTTC
-	TRBD1	TRBV6-1	TRBJ1-1	CASSADRGDTEAFF	TGTGCCAGCAGTGCGGACAGGGGCGACACTGAAGCTTTCTTT
few	-	TRBV5-1	TRBJ1-6	CASRIDYNSPLHF	TGCGCCAGCAGGATAGACTATAATTCACCCCTCCACTTT
-	TRBD2	TRBV11-3	TRBJ2-3	CASSFGTSGRDTQYF	TGTGCCAGCAGCTTCGGGACTAGCGGAAGAGATACGCAGTATTTT
-	TRBD2	TRBV11-2	TRBJ2-1	CASSRGGNYNEQFF	TGTGCCAGCAGCAGGGGAGGGAACTACAATGAGCAGTTCTTC
-	-	TRBV28	TRBJ1-2	CASSLQGNYGYTF	TGTGCCAGCAGTTTACAGGGCAACTATGGCTACACCTTC
-	TRBD1	TRBV10-1	TRBJ2-2	CASSEGAPWDRWSTGELFF	TGCGCCAGCAGTGAGGGGGCCCCATGGGACAGGTGGTCAACCGGGGAGCTGTTTTTT
-	TRBD2	TRBV18	TRBJ2-1	CASSTGTSGRNEQFF	TGTGCCAGCTCCACCGGGACTAGCGGGAGAAATGAGCAGTTCTTC
-	TRBD2	TRBV18	TRBJ2-1	CASSPPGLAPNYEQFF	TGTGCCAGCTCACCACCGGGACTAGCACCAAACTATGAGCAGTTCTTC
-	TRBD2	TRBV5-1	TRBJ2-3	CASSPLKASGRQDTQYF	TGCGCCAGCAGCCCCTTAAAGGCTAGCGGGAGGCAGGATACGCAGTATTTT
-	TRBD2	TRBV5-8	TRBJ2-5	CASSSGLAGLETQYF	TGTGCCAGCAGCTCCGGACTAGCGGGCTTGGAGACCCAGTACTTC
few	-	TRBV7-3	TRBJ1-1	CASSFGENTEAFF	TGTGCCAGCAGCTTCGGGGAGAACACTGAAGCTTTCTTT
-	-	TRBV18	TRBJ2-3	CASSPGSAGPSTDTQYF	TGTGCCAGCTCACCAGGTAGTGCGGGACCTAGCACAGATACGCAGTATTTT
-	-	TRBV19	TRBJ2-4	CASSIGSSEWAAKNIQYF	TGTGCCAGTAGTATAGGGTCTAGCGAATGGGCGGCCAAAAACATTCAGTACTTC
-	TRBD1	TRBV28	TRBJ2-7	CASSSIRTGDGEQYF	TGTGCCAGCAGTTCCATAAGGACAGGGGATGGCGAGCAGTACTTC
few	-	TRBV21-1	TRBJ1-5	CASSKPICPPGHRLNQPQHF	TGTGCCAGCAGCAAACCTATATGTCCTCCGGGACACCGGCTTAATCAGCCCCAGCATTTT
-	TRBD2	TRBV4-1	TRBJ2-7	CASSHHGPGIAGGLGYEQYF	TGCGCCAGCAGCCACCACGGCCCAGGGATAGCGGGAGGGCTTGGGTACGAGCAGTACTTC
-	TRBD2	TRBV19	TRBJ2-7	CASTGLAGAGGWYF	TGTGCCAGTACCGGACTAGCGGGAGCAGGAGGCTGGTACTTC
-	TRBD2	TRBV18	TRBJ2-1	CASSPPGGLDNEQFF	TGTGCCAGCTCACCCCCGGGAGGACTCGACAATGAGCAGTTCTTC
once	-	TRBV6-6	TRBJ2-5	CASSLGTMSLETQYF	TGTGCCAGCAGTTTGGGGACAATGAGTCTGGAGACCCAGTACTTC
-	-	TRBV13	TRBJ1-5	CASSLGGRRQPQHF	TGTGCCAGCAGCTTAGGGGGGAGGAGGCAGCCCCAGCATTTT
-	-	TRBV27	TRBJ2-4	CASSLGQLAKNIQYF	TGTGCCAGCAGCCTCGGACAGCTAGCCAAAAACATTCAGTACTTC
-	-	TRBV2	TRBJ2-6	CASSLQGGGANVLTF	TGTGCCAGCAGTCTACAGGGTGGTGGGGCCAACGTCCTGACTTTC
-	-	TRBV20-1	TRBJ2-5	CSASQSETQYF	TGCAGTGCTAGCCAGTCTGAGACCCAGTACTTC
-	-	TRBV28	TRBJ1-2	CASSPPLRGYTF	TGTGCCAGCAGTCCTCCGTTGAGGGGCTACACCTTC
-	TRBD1	TRBV6-5	TRBJ1-2	CASSPGQGYYGYTF	TGTGCCAGCAGTCCGGGACAGGGTTACTATGGCTACACCTTC
once	-	TRBV5-1	TRBJ1-6	CASSLVQGYNSPLHF	TGCGCCAGCAGCTTGGTACAGGGCTATAATTCACCCCTCCACTTT
-	TRBD2	TRBV6-6	TRBJ2-7	CASSPNSGRPPYEQYF	TGTGCCAGCAGCCCAAATAGCGGGAGGCCTCCCTACGAGCAGTACTTC
-	-	TRBV6-4	TRBJ2-3	CASSEGSPHDTQYF	TGTGCCAGCAGTGAGGGTAGCCCACATGATACGCAGTATTTT
once	-	TRBV5-1	TRBJ2-1	CASSLVGRDEQFF	TGCGCCAGCAGCTTGGTAGGGCGGGATGAGCAGTTCTTC
-	-	TRBV14	TRBJ2-1	CASSQELGRVGEQFF	TGTGCCAGCAGCCAAGAACTCGGCAGGGTGGGCGAGCAGTTCTTC
once	TRBD2	TRBV5-4	TRBJ2-1	CASSRPGLAGVAAYNEQFF	TGTGCCAGCAGCCGACCGGGACTAGCGGGAGTAGCGGCTTACAATGAGCAGTTCTTC
-	TRBD2	TRBV27	TRBJ2-3	CASRNLAGGADTQYF	TGTGCCAGCAGAAATTTAGCGGGAGGAGCAGATACGCAGTATTTT
-	-	TRBV5-5	TRBJ2-1	CASSRSGIPLGGEQFF	TGTGCCAGCAGCAGGAGCGGGATTCCCCTAGGGGGGGAGCAGTTCTTC
-	-	TRBV6-6	TRBJ2-7	CASITPGGGEQYF	TGTGCCAGCATTACACCCGGGGGAGGCGAGCAGTACTTC
-	-	TRBV7-4	TRBJ2-1	CASSPQYWTYEQFF	TGTGCCAGCAGCCCCCAGTATTGGACTTATGAGCAGTTCTTC
few	-	TRBV7-7	TRBJ2-5	CASSARVSLQETQYF	TGTGCTAGCAGCGCCCGGGTCAGTTTGCAAGAGACCCAGTACTTC
-	TRBD1	TRBV14	TRBJ2-7	CASSQDLTGGEQYF	TGTGCCAGCAGCCAAGATTTAACAGGGGGCGAGCAGTACTTC